The rows below give T cell receptor beta chains drawn from one sample of a study of T cell repertoires in cytomegalovirus infection. One entry per CDR3 protein results from TCRdb running MiXCR on the reads. Here the sample spans about 830,000 distinct CDR3 sequences, about 30% being singletons. Their cognate antigens are unknown. Sequenced here: cultured CD8+ T cells from PBMCs, sampled from culture after CMV antigen stimulation. These TCRs come from a human donor in good health (CMV status not recorded). Some clones in this sample may be carry-over from other donors' samples. The CDR3 runs from the conserved cysteine through the conserved F or W. Each record gives: clone size, J gene, CDR3 length, V gene, D gene, CDR3 protein, CDR3 DNA. The D gene is left open where the match is weak. Clone size is given for some rows only: seen once, a few or many times, or a class if the clone is expanded.

>few|TRBJ1-2|16|TRBV29-1|.
CSVEVLSGGPNYGYTF
TGCAGCGTTGAAGTCCTATCGGGGGGGCCTAACTATGGCTACACCTTC
>.|TRBJ2-7|15|TRBV20-1|.
CSAREWGGAAYEQYF
TGCAGTGCTAGAGAATGGGGAGGAGCCGCCTACGAGCAGTACTTC
>few|TRBJ1-1|15|TRBV7-9|TRBD1
CASSLGDRRGTEAFF
TGTGCCAGCAGCTTAGGGGACAGGCGGGGCACTGAAGCTTTCTTT
>few|TRBJ2-1|16|TRBV7-7|.
CASSLAAGTIGTEQFF
TGTGCTAGCAGCTTGGCGGCAGGTACCATTGGGACTGAGCAGTTCTTC
>.|TRBJ2-1|13|TRBV5-1|.
CASSLGTLHEQFF
TGCGCCAGCAGCTTGGGGACCCTCCATGAGCAGTTCTTC
>.|TRBJ2-1|11|TRBV9|.
CASSVRNEQFF
TGTGCCAGCAGCGTTAGGAATGAGCAGTTCTTC
>few|TRBJ2-7|11|TRBV20-1|TRBD2
CSAPWGGEQYF
TGCAGTGCCCCGTGGGGGGGGGAGCAGTACTTC
>.|TRBJ1-5|15|TRBV5-5|.
CASSNLRGGGQPQHF
TGTGCCAGCAGCAACCTTCGGGGGGGCGGGCAGCCCCAGCATTTT
>.|TRBJ1-2|16|TRBV19|.
CASTPDWAGWSYGYTF
TGTGCCAGTACCCCTGATTGGGCTGGTTGGTCCTATGGCTACACCTTC
>few|TRBJ1-2|14|TRBV5-5|TRBD1
CASSLADRVTGYTF
TGTGCCAGCAGCTTGGCGGACAGGGTAACTGGCTACACCTTC
>few|TRBJ2-1|16|TRBV28|.
CASSLRPGEIYNEQFF
TGTGCCAGCAGTTTAAGGCCCGGGGAAATTTACAATGAGCAGTTCTTC
>.|TRBJ2-7|12|TRBV7-6|.
CANSLRGSEQYF
TGTGCCAACAGCTTACGGGGTTCCGAGCAGTACTTC
>.|TRBJ2-1|11|TRBV7-6|.
CASQGGNEQFF
TGTGCCAGCCAAGGGGGGAATGAGCAGTTCTTC
>once|TRBJ1-5|13|TRBV19|.
CASSNPLEQPQHF
TGTGCCAGTAGTAACCCCCTTGAACAGCCCCAGCATTTT
>many|TRBJ2-1|12|TRBV7-8|.
CASSNSGDQQFF
TGTGCCAGCAGCAACTCCGGGGATCAGCAGTTCTTC
>many|TRBJ1-3|16|TRBV7-2|.
CASSLGPLTGGNTIYF
TGTGCCAGCAGCTTAGGTCCCCTAACAGGTGGAAACACCATATATTTT
>.|TRBJ2-7|12|TRBV7-9|.
CASLGSKNEQYF
TGTGCCAGCTTAGGGAGTAAAAACGAGCAGTACTTC
>.|TRBJ2-7|14|TRBV5-6|.
CASSLGRPLYEQYF
TGTGCCAGCAGCTTGGGGCGGCCTTTATACGAGCAGTACTTC
>few|TRBJ2-3|15|TRBV2|.
CASSDVGPSTDTQYF
TGTGCCAGCAGTGATGTAGGACCCAGCACAGATACGCAGTATTTT
>.|TRBJ1-1|14|TRBV20-1|.
CSARDQTDDTEAFF
TGCAGTGCTAGAGACCAGACAGATGACACTGAAGCTTTCTTT
>few|TRBJ2-4|15|TRBV20-1|.
CSARDRQGVKNIQYF
TGCAGTGCTAGAGATAGGCAGGGAGTAAAAAACATTCAGTACTTC
>many|TRBJ1-2|16|TRBV24-1|.
CATSDYPGQNYYGYTF
TGTGCCACCAGTGATTACCCCGGACAGAACTACTATGGCTACACCTTC
>.|TRBJ1-5|18|TRBV6-2/TRBV6-3|TRBD1
CASTSDRSEAYSNQPQHF
TGTGCCAGCACCTCGGACAGGTCTGAGGCTTATAGCAATCAGCCCCAGCATTTT
>many|TRBJ1-1|13|TRBV11-3|.
CASSLVSNTEAFF
TGTGCCAGCAGCTTAGTATCGAACACTGAAGCTTTCTTT
>few|TRBJ2-1|14|TRBV6-1|.
CASVFGGVGNEQFF
TGTGCCAGCGTATTCGGCGGGGTTGGGAATGAGCAGTTCTTC
>few|TRBJ2-3|15|TRBV7-6|TRBD1
CASSRTGAHTDTQYF
TGTGCCAGCAGTCGGACAGGGGCTCACACAGATACGCAGTATTTT
>few|TRBJ1-5|15|TRBV27|.
CASSLWAGNNQPQHF
TGTGCCAGCAGTTTATGGGCAGGGAACAATCAGCCCCAGCATTTT
>few|TRBJ2-3|17|TRBV28|.
CASSSIWTLGSPDTQYF
TGTGCCAGCAGTTCGATTTGGACCTTGGGTAGCCCAGATACGCAGTATTTT
>few|TRBJ2-3|16|TRBV7-9|TRBD2
CASSPTASGDTDTQYF
TGTGCCAGCAGCCCGACGGCTAGCGGGGACACAGATACGCAGTATTTT
>.|TRBJ1-1|14|TRBV6-1|.
CASSEEGSLTEAFF
TGTGCCAGCAGTGAAGAGGGGTCGCTCACTGAAGCTTTCTTT
>many|TRBJ2-1|12|TRBV6-2/TRBV6-3|.
CASTDSYNEQFF
TGTGCCAGCACGGACAGTTACAATGAGCAGTTCTTC
>many|TRBJ2-1|13|TRBV7-6|.
CASSTDAYNEQFF
TGTGCCAGCAGCACTGATGCCTACAATGAGCAGTTCTTC
>.|TRBJ1-6|16|TRBV14|.
CASSQTISGADSPLHF
TGTGCCAGCAGCCAAACTATATCAGGGGCGGATTCACCCCTCCACTTT